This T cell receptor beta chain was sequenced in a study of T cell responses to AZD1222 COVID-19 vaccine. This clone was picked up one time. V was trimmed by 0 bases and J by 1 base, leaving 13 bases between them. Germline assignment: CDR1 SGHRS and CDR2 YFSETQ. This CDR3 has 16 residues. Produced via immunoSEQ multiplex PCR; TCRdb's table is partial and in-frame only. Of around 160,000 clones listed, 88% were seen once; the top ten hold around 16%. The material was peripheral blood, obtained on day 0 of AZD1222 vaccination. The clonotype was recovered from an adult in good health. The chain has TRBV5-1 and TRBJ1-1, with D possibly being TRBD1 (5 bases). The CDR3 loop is CASSLGWQGGNTEAFF. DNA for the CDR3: TGCGCCAGCAGCTTGGGTTGGCAGGGCGGGAACACTGAAGCTTTCTTT.